The present T cell receptor (beta chain) was sequenced within a study of T cell clonality in common variable immunodeficiency. Study conclusions and caveats: Compared with healthy controls, CVID subjects showed increased TCRbeta clonality, mostly in about a third. T cell subpopulation sequencing would be needed to explain CVID clonality. In common variable immunodeficiency, TCR beta chains reportedly carried fewer deletions and N-nucleotide insertions.

Only a few counts were recorded for this clone. Its antigen remains unknown. The read is 3 residues too short to cover the CDR3 end, so that end is filled in from the germline J gene. The assay was immunoSEQ multiplex PCR, and TCRdb's table has in-frame clones only and misses some. This sample comprises thousands of clones, none seen once only. The CVID group had under 16 females and 25 to 30 males, mean age approximately 40. Trimming cost V 2 bases and J 7 bases; bases outside gene matches: 2. Germline loops: CDR1 MNHEY, CDR2 SVGEGT. The CDR3 extends over 14 amino acids. This sequence originates from a human donor with common variable immunodeficiency. The sequenced sample was peripheral blood mononuclear cells. V gene TRBV6-2 or TRBV6-3 combines with J gene TRBJ2-1, with 10 bases that match TRBD1. Partial CDR3 DNA: TGTGCCAGCAGTTACGGGACAGGGGTTAATGAG. This encodes CASSYGTGVNE. The full CDR3 is CASSYGTGVNEQFF.